These T cell receptor beta chains were read from a single sample in a study of blood T cell repertoires in COVID-19. The protocol was immunoSEQ multiplex PCR, while the TCRdb copy is restricted to in-frame clones and leaves out a portion. The repertoire consists of around 42,000 clones, with 65% to 85% occurring once and the leading ten covering about 30%. Specimen: peripheral blood. These receptors were obtained from a woman older than 75 with acute or convalescent COVID-19. CDR3s include the opening cysteine and the closing phenylalanine or tryptophan.

V	J	CDR3
TRBV29-1	TRBJ2-7	CSVEGLAGGDEQYF
TRBV5-1	TRBJ2-5	CASSPRPTGAGEETQYF
TRBV18	TRBJ2-5	CASSPWRGLAQETQYF
TRBV7-8	TRBJ1-4	CASSLGPQIATNEKLFF
TRBV6-5	TRBJ1-1	CASSYSYRQGNTEAFF
TRBV4-1	TRBJ2-3	CASSPVGGRASTDTQYF
TRBV29-1	TRBJ2-2	CSVDGGYTGELFF
TRBV5-5	TRBJ2-3	CASSSTRGTDTQYF
TRBV9	TRBJ2-2	CASRNTGTGELFF
TRBV19	TRBJ1-1	CASSRRDILTEAFF
TRBV28	TRBJ2-5	CASRRDRGPETQYF
TRBV4-1	TRBJ1-1	CASSQDVDSRNTEAFF
TRBV29-1	TRBJ2-1	CSGGLSSYNEQFF
TRBV9	TRBJ2-7	CASSPRLAGGYEQYF
TRBV11-2	TRBJ2-5	CASSLNEGQETQYF
TRBV16	TRBJ2-1	CASSHSGRPREQFF
TRBV10-2	TRBJ1-6	CASAQGARSPLHF
TRBV7-9	TRBJ2-3	CASSLGLALNTDTQYF
TRBV5-1	TRBJ1-1	CASSLDTLSNTEAFF
TRBV6-5	TRBJ1-6	CASSYSGGGNSPLHF
TRBV7-9	TRBJ1-1	CASSGGQYTEAFF
TRBV5-1	TRBJ1-6	CASTPGQGFSPLHF
TRBV19	TRBJ2-5	CASSTPTGLETQYF